The present entry profiles one T cell receptor beta chain with its context. The junction departs from germline at one end; a sequencing error may be responsible. This specimen comes from a study of tumor-infiltrating lymphocytes in primary liver carcinoma. Both RNA and DNA were isolated together from around 20-30 mg of bulk tissue that had not been sorted. A primer in the constant region served to generate TCR beta cDNA from approximately 450 ng of total RNA. Nested multiplex PCR, run for three rounds with slightly modified ARM-PCR, yielded TCR beta libraries. In the first two PCR rounds, TRBV1-TRBV30 forward primers were paired with a C-beta reverse primer, and each round lasted approximately 9 cycles. TCRdb redid the calling of the multiplex PCR reads with MiXCR, one entry per CDR3 protein. The table lists roughly 120,000 distinct CDR3 sequences, about two thirds of them singletons, with 8.1% in the top ten.

CDR3 length: 18 amino acids. This clonotype originated in a woman aged 60-75 years with primary liver carcinoma and hepatitis B virus infection. The chain recombines TRBV12-3 or TRBV12-4 with TRBJ2-6, with 9 bases matching TRBD1. Sequenced: tumor-adjacent normal liver tissue. CDR3 protein: CASSPRTGASSGANVLSF. In nucleotides, the CDR3 is TGTGCCAGCAGTCCTCGGACAGGGGCCTCCTCTGGGGCCAACGTCCTGTCTTTC.